This TCR beta chain was documented in a study of T cell changes during pregnancy in multiple sclerosis. J gave up 7 bases and V 5 bases, and 8 bases lay outside the gene matches. CDR3 length: 15 residues. CDR1 and CDR2 from the germline V gene are MGHRA and YSYEKL. The assay was immunoSEQ multiplex PCR, and TCRdb's table has in-frame clones only and misses some. The sample carries fewer than 25,000 clones, more than 80% recorded once. This receptor was obtained from a female donor in good health, enrolled as a control in a pregnancy study. Sequenced here: CD4+ T cells from peripheral blood mononuclear cells, sampled in the third trimester of pregnancy. V usage is TRBV4-1 and J usage is TRBJ2-1; TRBD2 agrees at 10 bases. In nucleotides, the CDR3 is TGCGCCAGCAGCTACCAAGCGGGAGGGGCGAATGAGCAGTTCTTC. The encoded protein is CASSYQAGGANEQFF.